The T cell receptor (beta chain) described here comes from a study of circulating tumor DNA in untreated peripheral T-cell lymphoma. Findings and caveats of the study: About 41% of serially sampled patients cleared ctDNA after two cycles.

The method was immunoSEQ multiplex PCR; TCRdb's version includes in-frame clones alone and lacks a portion of them. The repertoire includes approximately 470 clones, over 60% of them detected once, and under 35% sits in the top ten. With respect to this clone: Its specificity is not known.

The CDR3 is 12 amino acids. The ends were cut back, 6 bases at V and 6 bases at J, with 12 bases in the middle. CDR1 is MDHEN and CDR2 is SYDVKM in the germline V gene. This sequence was found in a human donor with peripheral T-cell lymphoma. The sample comprised cell-free DNA from blood serum. The chain links TRBV28 to TRBJ2-7, with D hard to call. DNA of the CDR3: TGTGCCAGCAGCCTTCGTCCAGGCGAGCAGTACTTC. Its protein product is CASSLRPGEQYF.